This record looks at one TCR beta chain sequence and its context. Its matching antigen is unknown. The data stem from a study of vaccination and CD4 T cells after COVID-19. V lost 7 bases and J lost 7, with 19 bases in between. Germline CDR1 MNHNS, CDR2 SASEGT. This CDR3 comprises 14 residues. Treatment indicated: roughly nine-day PBMC culture with coronavirus spike peptide pools or control peptides (ViraFEST assay). Investigators obtained the unexposed donor's CD4+ T cells before the COVID-19 pandemic (2011-2018). Once peptide pools had expanded antigen-specific T cells, ViraFEST sequenced TCRs. The assay that was used to sequence DNA from cultured CD4+ T cells was the Oncomine TCR Beta short-read assay. TCRdb re-called the PCR reads with MiXCR, one entry per CDR3 protein. The profile shows roughly 8,100 distinct CDR3 sequences, less than 55% of them singletons.

This receptor was identified in a human donor in good health. The chain recombines TRBV6-1 with TRBJ1-2; D gene unclear. The material sequenced was CD4+ T cells from blood, cultured in vitro. In nucleotides, the CDR3 is TGTGCCAGCAAGAAGGGTATCCCTTTGGGTGGCTACACCTTC. Its protein product is CASKKGIPLGGYTF.